The 17 T cell receptor beta chains presented below share a single source sample, sequenced in a study of blood T cells in healthy people across ages. PCR was performed a second time for 7 to 11 cycles using a sample-barcoded 5' primer and a J-beta primer mix. One entry per CDR3 protein results from TCRdb running MiXCR on the 5' RACE reads. The table lists 700,000 to 950,000 distinct CDR3 sequences, roughly 41% of them singletons. Sequenced material: blood. The origin of the receptors is a woman between 55 and 75 years old in good health.

The rearrangement joins TRBV29-1 to TRBJ2-5; perhaps TRBD1 as D (6 bases). This CDR3 is built from 12 residues. The germline V gene has CDR1 SQVTM and CDR2 ANQGSEA. V dropped 6 bases and J dropped 1 base, with 9 bases sitting between them. CDR3 sequence: CSVWDIQETQYF. In DNA form, the CDR3 reads TGCAGCGTATGGGACATCCAAGAGACCCAGTACTTC.

The chain links TRBV12-3 or TRBV12-4 to TRBJ2-3, with 9 bases fitting TRBD2. V lost 4 bases, J lost 5 bases, and 10 bases stayed unmatched. The CDR3 is made up of 16 amino acids. The CDR3 is CASSWRGAGGLDTQYF. The CDR3 nucleotides are TGTGCCAGCAGTTGGAGGGGAGCGGGGGGTTTAGATACGCAGTATTTT.

This clonotype was seen many times. V is TRBV9 and J is TRBJ2-1; 7 bases line up with TRBD2. Germline CDR1 is SGDLS and CDR2 is YYNGEE. Germline trimming cut 4 bases from V and 8 bases from J; bases unmatched to any gene: 15. CDR3 size: 16 residues. The CDR3: CASSPQRDYLWHEQFF. CDR3 bases: TGTGCCAGCAGCCCTCAGCGGGACTACCTTTGGCATGAGCAGTTCTTC.

This clonotype occurred once. The chain couples TRBV29-1 to TRBJ2-1, with D unresolved. V was trimmed by 4 bases and J by 10 bases, leaving 14 bases between them. Germline CDR1 SQVTM, CDR2 ANQGSEA. The CDR3 is made up of 12 amino acids. CDR3 sequence (DNA): TGCAGCGTTGCCATGACCTCCTACGAGCAGTTCTTC. Its translation is CSVAMTSYEQFF.

The CDR3 nucleotides read TGTGCCAGCAGCTCCACTAACGGGAGAGCCACAGATACGCAGTATTTT. It codes for CASSSTNGRATDTQYF. This chain links TRBV7-2 with TRBJ2-3, with D possibly matching TRBD2 (6 bases). The ends were cut back, 4 bases at V and 2 bases at J, with 16 bases in the middle. In germline, CDR1 is SGHTA, CDR2 FQGNSA. The CDR3 length is 16 residues.

The CDR3 coding sequence is TGTGCCGTACGACAGGGGAGCACAGATACGCAGTATTTT. It is translated as CAVRQGSTDTQYF. The V gene is TRBV10-3, the J gene TRBJ2-3, with 8 bases lining up with TRBD1. The CDR3 is 13 residues long. V trimming: 11 bases; J trimming: 0 bases; junction bases outside the gene matches: 4. Germline CDR1 reads ENHRY; CDR2 reads SYGVKD.

The rearrangement links TRBV4-3 to TRBJ2-7; possible D gene TRBD2, 6 bases. The CDR3 contains 14 residues. Deletions cut 0 bases from V and 6 bases from J, with 12 bases between. In germline, CDR1 is LGHNA, CDR2 YSLEER. The CDR3 coding sequence is TGCGCCAGCAGCCAAGAGGAGGGGCGACTCGAGCAGTACTTC. This gives the protein CASSQEEGRLEQYF.

This clonotype was counted a few times. The chain couples TRBV7-2 to TRBJ1-4; D gene unclear. V dropped 1 base and J dropped 1 base, with 10 bases sitting between them. The CDR3 contains 16 residues. CDR1 is SGHTA, CDR2 FQGNSA, per germline. CDR3 loop: CASSLGAGRTNEKLFF. Written as DNA, the CDR3 is TGTGCCAGCAGCTTAGGTGCTGGCAGAACTAATGAAAAACTGTTTTTT.

This clonotype came up a few times. V and J are TRBV28 and TRBJ2-5, with 9 positions matching TRBD1. TRBJ2-7 explains the end of the DNA better; the J call may be wrong. CDR1 MDHEN and CDR2 SYDVKM come from the germline V gene. The CDR3 is 16 amino acids. The CDR3 protein is CASSSYSSGTGLEQYF. As DNA, the CDR3 is TGTGCCAGCAGTTCTTATTCCTCCGGGACAGGGCTCGAGCAGTACTTC.

This chain connects TRBV5-6 to TRBJ2-5; 8 bases map to TRBD2. Germline V CDR1 and CDR2: SGHDT, YYEEEE. CDR3 length equals 13 residues. Trimming took 4 bases from V and 11 from J; bases not matched to a gene: 10. The CDR3 here is CASSGSGVYEQYF. The CDR3 DNA sequence: TGTGCCAGCAGCGGTAGCGGGGTCTATGAGCAGTACTTC.

This clonotype was picked up a small number of times. The rearrangement links TRBV3-1 to TRBJ2-7; D perhaps matches TRBD1 (7 bases). Gene TRBJ2-5 matches the end of the DNA better, so the J call may be wrong. The CDR3 loop spans 15 amino acids. Germline V CDR1 and CDR2: LGHDT, YNNKEL (reference sequence). CDR3 in amino acids: CASSHRGTEGETQYF. The CDR3, as DNA: TGTGCCAGCAGCCACAGGGGGACGGAGGGGGAGACCCAGTACTTC.

This clonotype was found a few times. V gene TRBV27 combines with J gene TRBJ2-3; possibly TRBD2 for D (6 bases). The CDR3 contains 17 residues. The V end lost 1 base, the J end lost 4 bases, and 18 bases lay between the germline ends. Germline-derived CDR1 and CDR2 are MNHEY and SMNVEV (reference sequence). DNA of the CDR3: TGTGCCAGCAGTTTATGGGCGGCGGGACGGGGCTCAGATACGCAGTATTTT. This encodes CASSLWAAGRGSDTQYF.

The chain's CDR3 is CASSGLGWGYEQYF. In DNA form, the CDR3 reads TGTGCCAGCAGTGGATTAGGATGGGGTTACGAGCAGTACTTC. The chain joins TRBV25-1 to TRBJ2-4; no definite D call. The DNA end is more similar to TRBJ2-7, so the J call may be wrong. The CDR3 has 14 amino acids. The V gene's germline CDR1 is MGHDK and CDR2 SYGVNS.

This clonotype came up a few times. The CDR3 DNA reads as TGTGCCAGCAGCCCAGGGGTGGCGCAGTACTTC. As protein: CASSPGVAQYF. This chain links TRBV3-1 with TRBJ2-5, with D possibly matching TRBD1 (6 bases). The length of the CDR3 is 11 residues. The germline V gene has CDR1 LGHDT and CDR2 YNNKEL (reference sequence). Trimming took 4 bases from V and 11 from J, leaving 11 bases between them.

The chain is built from TRBV5-1 and TRBJ1-1, with D hard to call. Germline V gene data show CDR1 as SGHRS and CDR2 as YFSETQ. This CDR3 spans 15 amino acids. V dropped 4 bases and J dropped 1 base, with 14 bases sitting between them. The CDR3 DNA reads TGCGCCAGCAGCACGACCGGGGTAGGGAACACTGAAGCTTTCTTT. It translates to CASSTTGVGNTEAFF.

The rearrangement links TRBV7-6 to TRBJ2-1; no reliable D call. In germline, CDR1 is SGHVS, CDR2 FNYEAQ. The CDR3 is 11 residues long. V was shortened by 4 bases and J by 8 bases, with 6 bases between the two germline ends. The chain's CDR3 is CASSSEYEQFF. The CDR3 DNA follows: TGTGCCAGCAGCTCCGAGTATGAGCAGTTCTTC.

The chain is built from TRBV4-2 and TRBJ2-7; no definite D call. Trimming removed 0 bases at V and 6 bases at J, with 18 bases between. The CDR3 covers 16 residues. Per the germline V gene, CDR1 is LGHNA and CDR2 is YNFKEQ. CDR3 in DNA: TGTGCCAGCAGCCAAGAAATCGGGCCCGCCATCGGCGAGCAGTACTTC. Translated: CASSQEIGPAIGEQYF.